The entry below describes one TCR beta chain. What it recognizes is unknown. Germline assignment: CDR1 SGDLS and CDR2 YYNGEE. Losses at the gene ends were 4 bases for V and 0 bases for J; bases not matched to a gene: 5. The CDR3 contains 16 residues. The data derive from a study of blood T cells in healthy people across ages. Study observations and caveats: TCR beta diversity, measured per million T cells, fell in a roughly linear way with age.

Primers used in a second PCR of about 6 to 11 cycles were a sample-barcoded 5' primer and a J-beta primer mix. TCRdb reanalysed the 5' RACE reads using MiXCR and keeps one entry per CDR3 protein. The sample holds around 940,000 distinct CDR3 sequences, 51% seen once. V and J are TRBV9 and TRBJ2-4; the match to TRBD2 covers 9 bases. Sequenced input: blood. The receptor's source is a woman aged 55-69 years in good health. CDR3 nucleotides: TGTGCCAGCAGCCGAGCTAGCGGGATAGCCAAAAACATTCAGTACTTC. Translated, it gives CASSRASGIAKNIQYF. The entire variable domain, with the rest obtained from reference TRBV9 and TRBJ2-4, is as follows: DSGVTQTPKHLITATGQRVTLRCSPRSGDLSVYWYQQSLDQGLQFLIQYYNGEERAKGNILERFSAQQFPDLHSELNLSSLELGDSALYFCASSRASGIAKNIQYFGAGTRLSVL.